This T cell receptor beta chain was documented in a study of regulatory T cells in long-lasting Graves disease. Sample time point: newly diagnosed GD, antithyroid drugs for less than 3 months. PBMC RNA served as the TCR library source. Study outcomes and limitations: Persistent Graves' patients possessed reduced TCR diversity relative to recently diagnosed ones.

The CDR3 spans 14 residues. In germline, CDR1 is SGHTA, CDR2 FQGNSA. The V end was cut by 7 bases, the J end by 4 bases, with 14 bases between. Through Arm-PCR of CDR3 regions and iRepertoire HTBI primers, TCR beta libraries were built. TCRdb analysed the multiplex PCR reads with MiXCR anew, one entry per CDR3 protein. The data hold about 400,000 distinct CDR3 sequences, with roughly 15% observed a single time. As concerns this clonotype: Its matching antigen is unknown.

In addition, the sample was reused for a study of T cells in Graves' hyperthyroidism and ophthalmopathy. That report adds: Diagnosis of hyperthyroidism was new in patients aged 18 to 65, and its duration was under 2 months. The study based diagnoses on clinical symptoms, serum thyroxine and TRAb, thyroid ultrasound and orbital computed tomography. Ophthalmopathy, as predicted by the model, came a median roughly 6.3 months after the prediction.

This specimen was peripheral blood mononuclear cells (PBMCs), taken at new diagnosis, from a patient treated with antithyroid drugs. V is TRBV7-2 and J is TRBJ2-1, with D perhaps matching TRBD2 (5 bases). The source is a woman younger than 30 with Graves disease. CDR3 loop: CASTRGERYNEQFF. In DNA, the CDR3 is TGTGCCAGCACCCGTGGGGAGAGATACAATGAGCAGTTCTTC.